Below, 14 T cell receptor beta chains from the same sample are listed, as sequenced in a study of blood T cells in healthy people across ages. A J-beta primer mix and a sample-barcoded 5' primer were used in a second PCR of roughly 7 to 12 cycles. Each CDR3 protein is one row after TCRdb ran MiXCR on the 5' RACE reads. The data hold 450,000 to 700,000 distinct CDR3 sequences, with 27% observed a single time. Sequencing was done on a sample of blood. Source of these receptors: a woman aged 70-85 years in good health.

The chain uses TRBV7-3 and TRBJ2-3; 8 bases map to TRBD1. This CDR3 comprises 18 residues. V was clipped by 5 bases and J by 0 bases; unmatched bases: 13. CDR1 SGHTA and CDR2 FQGTGA come from the germline V gene. The CDR3: CASSRDRGEITSTDTQYF. The CDR3 DNA reads as TGTGCCAGCAGCCGTGACAGGGGCGAAATAACTAGCACAGATACGCAGTATTTT.

The gene calls are TRBV6-2 or TRBV6-3 and TRBJ2-3; the match to TRBD1 covers 9 bases. The CDR3 totals 15 residues. The V gene end was trimmed by 4 bases and the J gene end by 5 bases; junction bases not matched to a gene: 7. From germline, CDR1 is MNHEY and CDR2 SVGEGT. The CDR3 DNA is TGTGCCAGCAGTTCCGGGACAGGGCTGGGAGATACGCAGTATTTT. It is translated as CASSSGTGLGDTQYF.

The rearrangement links TRBV28 to TRBJ2-7; D is uncertain. Germline V lookup: CDR1 MDHEN, CDR2 SYDVKM. V shed 3 bases and J shed 3 bases, with 9 bases lying between them. This CDR3 has 13 amino acids. CDR3: CASSFIDRYEQYF. In DNA form, the CDR3 reads TGTGCCAGCAGTTTCATTGATCGCTACGAGCAGTACTTC.

The chain uses TRBV20-1 and TRBJ2-4, with 7 bases fitting TRBD1. The trim removed 5 bases at V and 5 bases at J, leaving 6 bases unmatched. The CDR3 extends over 13 amino acids. The V gene's germline CDR1 is DFQATT and CDR2 SNEGSKA (reference sequence). The CDR3 DNA follows: TGCAGTGCTCTCCGACAGGGTGAAAACATTCAGTACTTC. Amino acid sequence: CSALRQGENIQYF.

The rearrangement links TRBV12-3 or TRBV12-4 to TRBJ2-7, with TRBD1 identical over 8 bases. This CDR3 has 14 residues. The V and J ends lost 6 bases and 3 bases, in that order; junction bases with no gene match: 7. CDR3 sequence (DNA): TGTGCCAGCAGAACCCAAACAGGGGGCTACGAGCAGTACTTC. Protein product: CASRTQTGGYEQYF.

This chain uses TRBV5-1 with TRBJ2-7; 9 nucleotides line up with TRBD2. Germline V gene sequence: CDR1 SGHRS, CDR2 YFSETQ. The CDR3 is 16 residues long. V lost 0 bases to trimming and J lost 3 bases; unmatched junction nucleotides: 7. The CDR3 here is CASSLVGAGGLYEQYF. CDR3 bases: TGCGCCAGCAGCTTGGTGGGCGCGGGGGGGCTCTACGAGCAGTACTTC.

This clonotype turned up a few times. The chain couples TRBV20-1 to TRBJ2-7; possibly TRBD2 for D (6 bases). The ends were cut back, 1 base at V and 2 bases at J, with 12 bases in the middle. The CDR3 runs 14 residues. CDR1 is DFQATT and CDR2 is SNEGSKA in the germline V gene (reference sequence). The CDR3 spells CSARVNPGAYEQYF. The CDR3 nucleotides are TGCAGTGCTAGAGTCAACCCGGGGGCCTACGAGCAGTACTTC.

This clonotype has a count of ten or more. CDR3 bases: TGCGCCAGCAGCGGGAGTAGGGCCAAAAACATTCAGTACTTC. Translating gives CASSGSRAKNIQYF. The rearrangement links TRBV5-1 to TRBJ2-4; D may be TRBD2 (5 bases). CDR1 and CDR2 (germline): SGHRS, YFSETQ. Trimming removed 4 bases from V and 1 base from J, with 9 bases in between. The CDR3 spans 14 residues.

The chain employs TRBV6-2 or TRBV6-3 and TRBJ1-2, with D unclear. CDR3 size: 13 residues. V lost 4 bases, J lost 0 bases, and 6 bases lay in between. Looked up from germline, CDR1 is MNHEY and CDR2 is SVGEGT. For the CDR3, the DNA is TGTGCCAGCAGTTTTCAAGCTAACTATGGCTACACCTTC. Amino acid sequence: CASSFQANYGYTF.

CDR3 sequence: CASSEGGFPGNEQFF. CDR3 in DNA: TGTGCCAGCAGCGAAGGTGGGTTCCCGGGCAATGAGCAGTTCTTC. This chain links TRBV6-2 or TRBV6-3 with TRBJ2-1; no reliable D call. This CDR3 is 15 amino acids long. Trimming stripped 6 bases from V and 6 bases from J, with 18 bases between. Germline CDR1 and CDR2: MNHEY and SVGEGT.

The V and J genes are TRBV20-1 and TRBJ1-2; no clear D. The CDR3 totals 12 residues. Germline V lookup: CDR1 DFQATT, CDR2 SNEGSKA (reference sequence). Trimming stripped 3 bases from V and 2 bases from J, with 7 bases between. CDR3 region: CSARSLNYGYTF. The CDR3 DNA follows: TGCAGTGCTAGGTCGCTAAACTATGGCTACACCTTC.

This clonotype was found many times. The chain has TRBV20-1 and TRBJ2-1, with D uncertain. Germline V CDR1 and CDR2: DFQATT, SNEGSKA (reference sequence). This CDR3 is 16 amino acids long. With 0 bases removed from V and 0 bases from J, the gap between germline ends came to 12 bases. DNA of the CDR3: TGCAGTGCTAGAGATTACGGCGCTGACTCCTACAATGAGCAGTTCTTC. It specifies CSARDYGADSYNEQFF.

This chain connects TRBV27 to TRBJ1-5; D perhaps matches TRBD1 (5 bases). Germline values: CDR1 MNHEY, CDR2 SMNVEV (reference sequence). V lost 6 bases to trimming and J lost 4 bases, with 13 bases between them. The CDR3 is 14 residues long. CDR3 sequence: CASSRQGPNQPQHF. In DNA form, the CDR3 reads TGTGCCAGCAGCCGTCAGGGACCAAATCAGCCCCAGCATTTT.

The V gene is TRBV10-3, the J gene TRBJ1-4; D unclear. This CDR3 spans 13 amino acids. Germline V lookup: CDR1 ENHRY, CDR2 SYGVKD. Trimming took 6 bases from V and 5 from J, leaving 10 bases between them. CDR3 sequence reads: CAIRGRENEKLFF. The CDR3 DNA sequence: TGTGCCATCAGGGGTCGGGAAAATGAAAAACTGTTTTTT.